This T cell receptor beta chain was observed in a study of blood T cells in healthy people across ages. The second PCR ran about 6 to 12 cycles with a sample-barcoded 5' primer and J-beta primers. MiXCR was run by TCRdb on the 5' RACE reads, yielding one entry per CDR3 protein. The sample records approximately 820,000 distinct CDR3 sequences, around 45% being singletons. The material sequenced was blood. The sequence was obtained from a man aged 60 to 75 in good health.

CDR3 sequence (DNA): TGTGCCAGCAGTCGACAGCCTAACTATGGCTACACCTTC. Its translation: CASSRQPNYGYTF. The rearrangement links TRBV6-2 or TRBV6-3 to TRBJ1-2; TRBD1 might be the D (5 bases). The germline V gene encodes CDR1 MNHEY and CDR2 SVGEGT. V lost 5 bases and J lost 0, with 7 bases in between. There are 13 residues in the CDR3.